A single sample is the source of the 5 T cell receptor beta chains below, sequenced in a study of vaccination effects on CD4 cells after COVID-19. The repertoire was sequenced with immunoSEQ multiplex PCR; TCRdb's copy has only in-frame clones and lacks some. The sample holds 26,000 or so clones, 75% to 80% seen once. Within the ViraFEST assay, antigen-specific CD4+ T cells underwent expansion with viral peptide pools prior to sequencing. After roughly 9 days in culture, the CD4+ T cells were isolated. The person was diagnosed with PCR-confirmed SARS-CoV-2 infection between March and December 2020. The antigens of these receptors remain unknown. The specimen was CD4+ T cells from PBMCs cultured with HCoV-NL63 spike peptides, collected before COVID-19 vaccination. These receptors all come from a human donor who had a prior SARS-CoV-2 infection.

V usage is TRBV5-6 and J usage is TRBJ2-5; D is ambiguous. Trimming took 5 bases from V and 2 from J, leaving 16 bases between them. CDR3 length: 15 amino acids. Germline CDR1 SGHDT, CDR2 YYEEEE. This CDR3 is CASSQNPGGQETQYF. For the CDR3, the DNA is TGTGCCAGCAGTCAAAACCCCGGCGGTCAAGAGACCCAGTACTTC.

This clone showed up just once. The chain is built from TRBV4-2 and TRBJ1-2, with D possibly TRBD1 on 5 matching bases. V was trimmed by 0 bases and J by 4 bases, leaving 12 bases between them. The CDR3 spans 15 residues. Germline CDR1 reads LGHNA; CDR2 reads YNFKEQ. CDR3 region: CASSQDRGRIYGYTF. The DNA for the CDR3 is TGTGCCAGCAGCCAAGATAGGGGACGGATCTATGGCTACACCTTC.

V is TRBV28 and J is TRBJ1-4; 9 positions agree with TRBD1. This CDR3 has 16 residues. V lost 2 bases, J lost 5 bases, and 6 bases stayed unmatched. Per the germline V gene, CDR1 is MDHEN and CDR2 is SYDVKM. This chain's CDR3 is CASSLGTGRGNEKLFF. The CDR3 nucleotides read TGTGCCAGCAGTTTAGGGACAGGGAGGGGGAATGAAAAACTGTTTTTT.

The CDR3 is CARYNDSPTGELFF. CDR3 nucleotides: TGTGCCCGCTACAACGATTCGCCCACCGGGGAGCTGTTTTTT. The chain joins TRBV18 to TRBJ2-2; D is ambiguous. Germline V lookup: CDR1 KGHSH, CDR2 LQKENI. V gave up 11 bases and J gave up 4 bases, with 17 bases separating them. The CDR3 is made up of 14 amino acids.

This chain joins TRBV24-1 and TRBJ1-6; 7 nucleotides line up with TRBD1. CDR3 length equals 19 residues. V gave up 3 bases and J gave up 7 bases; unmatched junction bases: 17. The germline CDR1 and CDR2 sequences are KGHDR and SFDVKD. CDR3 residues: CATSDLRGKGGQGNSPLHF. CDR3 DNA sequence: TGTGCCACCAGTGATCTTAGGGGGAAAGGGGGCCAAGGGAATTCACCCCTCCACTTT.